This T cell receptor beta chain was sequenced during a study of identical twins. Everyone who donated was a healthy Caucasian. One entry per CDR3 protein results from TCRdb running MiXCR on the 5' RACE reads. The sample holds 500,000 or so distinct CDR3 sequences, 14% seen once. The CDR3 has 14 residues. V lost 6 bases, J lost 1 base, and 13 bases lay in between. Per the germline V gene, CDR1 is DFQATT and CDR2 is SNEGSKA (reference sequence). In addition, the sample was reused for a study of yellow fever vaccine responses in identical twins.

This TCR was recovered from a woman aged 18-35 years in good health. The chain couples TRBV20-1 to TRBJ2-1; D is unresolved. Sequencing was carried out using CD4+ T cells sorted from blood. As DNA, the CDR3 is TGCAGTGCCCCCTCGACCATTTCCTACAATGAGCAGTTCTTC. This encodes CSAPSTISYNEQFF.